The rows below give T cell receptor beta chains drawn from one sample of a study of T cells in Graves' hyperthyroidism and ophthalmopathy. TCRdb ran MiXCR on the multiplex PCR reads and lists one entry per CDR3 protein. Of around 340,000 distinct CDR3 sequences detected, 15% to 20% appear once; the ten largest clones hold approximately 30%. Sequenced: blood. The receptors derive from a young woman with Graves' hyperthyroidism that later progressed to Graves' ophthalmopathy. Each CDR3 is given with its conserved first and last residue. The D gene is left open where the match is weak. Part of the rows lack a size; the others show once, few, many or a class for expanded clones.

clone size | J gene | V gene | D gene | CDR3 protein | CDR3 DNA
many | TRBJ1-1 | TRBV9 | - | CASSVGHIRTEAFF | TGTGCCAGCAGCGTAGGTCACATACGGACTGAAGCTTTCTTT
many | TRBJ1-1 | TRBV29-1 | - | CSVEGLDTEAFF | TGCAGCGTTGAAGGCCTGGACACTGAAGCTTTCTTT
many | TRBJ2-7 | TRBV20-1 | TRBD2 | CSARDQSGGSYEQYF | TGCAGTGCTAGAGATCAAAGCGGGGGCTCCTACGAGCAGTACTTC
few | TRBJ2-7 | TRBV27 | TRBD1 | CASSYRGGNYEQYF | TGTGCCAGCAGTTACCGAGGGGGCAACTACGAGCAGTACTTC
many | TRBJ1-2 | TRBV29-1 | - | CSVETNGYTF | TGCAGCGTTGAAACGAACGGCTACACCTTC
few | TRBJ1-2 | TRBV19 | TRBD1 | CASSIPGQPYGYTF | TGTGCCAGTAGTATACCGGGACAGCCCTATGGCTACACCTTC
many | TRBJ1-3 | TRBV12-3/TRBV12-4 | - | CASSFLRSGNTIYF | TGTGCCAGCAGTTTTTTGAGATCCGGAAACACCATATATTTT
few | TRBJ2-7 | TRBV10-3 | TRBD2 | CAISGASGAYEQYF | TGTGCCATCAGTGGGGCTAGCGGAGCCTACGAGCAGTACTTC
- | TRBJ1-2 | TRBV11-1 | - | CASSFKSDGYTF | TGTGCCAGCAGCTTTAAGTCCGATGGCTACACCTTC
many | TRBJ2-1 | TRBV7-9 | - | CASSSHSPGDEQFF | TGTGCCAGCAGCTCGCATTCACCGGGGGATGAGCAGTTCTTC
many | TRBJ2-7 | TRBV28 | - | CASIPSASDENSYEQYF | TGTGCCAGCATACCCTCCGCTAGCGACGAAAACTCCTACGAGCAGTACTTC
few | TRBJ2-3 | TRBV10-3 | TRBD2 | CAIGPSGASTDTQYF | TGTGCCATCGGCCCTAGCGGAGCTAGCACAGATACGCAGTATTTT
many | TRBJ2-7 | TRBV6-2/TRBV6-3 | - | CATCRQVVAYEQYF | TGTGCCACATGCCGACAAGTTGTGGCCTACGAGCAGTACTTC
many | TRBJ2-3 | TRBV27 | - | CASSYNVDTQYF | TGTGCCAGCAGTTACAACGTAGATACGCAGTATTTT
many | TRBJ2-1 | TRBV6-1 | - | CASRAGPDEQFF | TGTGCCAGTAGAGCAGGGCCGGATGAGCAGTTCTTC
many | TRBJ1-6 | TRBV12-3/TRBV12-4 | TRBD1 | CASRVDRDYNSPLHF | TGTGCCAGCCGGGTCGACAGGGACTATAATTCACCCCTCCACTTT
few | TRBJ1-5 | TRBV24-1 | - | CATSQGGFQPQHF | TGTGCCACCAGTCAGGGCGGTTTTCAGCCCCAGCATTTT
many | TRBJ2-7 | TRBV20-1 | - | CSASGSSNAYEQYF | TGCAGTGCTAGCGGGAGCAGTAATGCATACGAGCAGTACTTC
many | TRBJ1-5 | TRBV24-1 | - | CATSEAGTANQPQHF | TGTGCCACCAGTGAGGCCGGGACGGCAAATCAGCCCCAGCATTTT
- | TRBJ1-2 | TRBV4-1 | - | CASSQDLSALWGDTDSIIGRYTF | TGCGCCAGCAGCCAAGATCTTTCTGCCTTGTGGGGGGATACGGACAGTATCATCGGGCGCTACACCTTC
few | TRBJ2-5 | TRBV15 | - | CATSQDSQETQYF | TGTGCCACCAGCCAGGACAGCCAAGAGACCCAGTACTTC
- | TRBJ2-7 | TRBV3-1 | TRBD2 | CASSQVWTSGYEQYF | TGTGCCAGCAGCCAAGTATGGACTAGCGGCTACGAGCAGTACTTC
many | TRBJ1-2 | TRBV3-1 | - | CASSQDRGYTF | TGTGCCAGCAGCCAAGATCGGGGCTACACCTTC
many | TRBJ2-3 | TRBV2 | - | CASSGHLRDGYTDTQYF | TGTGCCAGCAGTGGACACCTCCGGGACGGGTACACAGATACGCAGTATTTT
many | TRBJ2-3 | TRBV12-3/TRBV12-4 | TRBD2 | CASSRREGGPDTQYF | TGTGCCAGCAGTCGGCGGGAGGGGGGTCCAGATACGCAGTATTTT
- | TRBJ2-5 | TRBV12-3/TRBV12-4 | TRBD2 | CASSLWVAGGETQYF | TGTGCCAGCAGTTTATGGGTAGCGGGGGGAGAGACCCAGTACTTC
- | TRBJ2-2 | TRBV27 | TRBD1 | CASSSNRDRLTGELFF | TGTGCCAGCAGTTCCAACCGGGACAGGCTCACCGGGGAGCTGTTTTTT
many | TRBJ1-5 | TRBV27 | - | CASSPGGGNQPQHF | TGTGCCAGCAGCCCTGGTGGAGGGAATCAGCCCCAGCATTTT